Listed below are T cell receptor beta chains from one sample, sequenced in a study of technical replicates of blood from several donors. Produced via immunoSEQ multiplex PCR; TCRdb's table is partial and in-frame only. The profile shows approximately 81,000 clones, 75% to 90% of them singletons. Sequenced: PBMCs. These receptors all stem from a human donor in good health. Some clones in this sample may be carry-over from other donors' samples. The CDR3 runs from the conserved cysteine through the conserved F or W. The D gene is left open where the match is weak. The listing skips clone size in some rows; elsewhere it reads once, few, many or a size class.

J gene,CDR3 length,D gene,clone size,V gene,CDR3 protein,CDR3 DNA
TRBJ2-7,13,.,few,TRBV7-9,CASSLYSGYEQYF,TGTGCCAGCAGCTTGTATAGCGGCTACGAGCAGTACTTC
TRBJ1-1,15,.,.,TRBV30,CAWGALGARNTEAFF,TGTGCCTGGGGGGCCCTAGGGGCACGGAACACTGAAGCTTTCTTT
TRBJ1-2,12,.,.,TRBV29-1,CSVGGRVVGYTF,TGCAGCGTTGGAGGGCGCGTGGTCGGCTACACCTTC
TRBJ2-7,16,.,once,TRBV19,CASSIGVRPGVSEQYF,TGTGCCAGTAGTATAGGAGTACGGCCAGGGGTAAGCGAGCAGTACTTC
TRBJ2-7,15,TRBD1,.,TRBV6-5,CASSYSGQGGYEQYF,TGTGCCAGCAGTTACTCGGGACAGGGGGGCTACGAGCAGTACTTC
TRBJ2-1,17,TRBD2,once,TRBV5-6,CASSLLGSRGGQGEQFF,TGTGCCAGCAGCTTGCTCGGCTCGCGGGGGGGGCAGGGTGAGCAGTTCTTC
TRBJ2-1,16,TRBD2,.,TRBV4-2,CASSQTSGSSYNEQFF,TGTGCCAGCAGCCAAACTAGCGGGAGTTCCTACAATGAGCAGTTCTTC
TRBJ1-4,15,TRBD1,.,TRBV6-6,CASSGQGLPNEKLFF,TGTGCCAGCAGTGGACAGGGTTTGCCTAATGAAAAACTGTTTTTT
TRBJ2-5,14,TRBD2,.,TRBV5-1,CASSATGLAETQYF,TGCGCCAGCAGCGCGACGGGACTAGCGGAGACCCAGTACTTC
TRBJ2-1,17,TRBD2,.,TRBV7-9,CASSLAGTSSSYNEQFF,TGTGCCAGCAGCTTAGCTGGGACTAGCAGTTCCTACAATGAGCAGTTCTTC
TRBJ1-2,13,.,.,TRBV9,CASSALSGVGYTF,TGTGCCAGCAGCGCCCTTTCAGGGGTAGGCTACACCTTC
TRBJ2-7,14,.,.,TRBV11-2,CASSKWRGSYEQYF,TGTGCCAGCAGCAAATGGCGAGGCTCCTACGAGCAGTACTTC
TRBJ2-1,16,.,.,TRBV9,CASSARVGGEQNEQFF,TGTGCCAGCAGCGCCAGGGTGGGGGGAGAGCAGAATGAGCAGTTCTTC
TRBJ2-7,14,.,.,TRBV21-1,CASSKIELSYEQYF,TGTGCCAGCAGCAAAATCGAGCTCTCCTACGAGCAGTACTTC
TRBJ2-1,15,.,.,TRBV7-2,CASSPRVARRGEQFF,TGTGCCAGCAGCCCGAGGGTGGCTAGGAGGGGTGAGCAGTTCTTC
TRBJ2-5,15,TRBD1,once,TRBV10-1,CASSEDKGTGETQYF,TGCGCCAGCAGTGAGGATAAGGGGACAGGGGAGACCCAGTACTTC
TRBJ1-2,16,TRBD1,once,TRBV7-2,CASSALVGQGNYGYTF,TGTGCCAGCAGCGCCCTTGTGGGACAGGGGAACTATGGCTACACCTTC
TRBJ1-3,13,TRBD1,.,TRBV6-5,CASSPGTANTIYF,TGTGCCAGCAGTCCCGGGACAGCGAACACCATATATTTT
TRBJ2-3,13,.,once,TRBV19,CASSTPLSNTQYF,TGTGCCAGTAGTACCCCTCTGAGTAATACGCAGTATTTT
TRBJ2-1,15,TRBD2,.,TRBV10-3,CATHSGRVGYNEQFF,TGTGCCACCCATAGCGGGAGGGTTGGGTACAATGAGCAGTTCTTC
TRBJ2-5,15,.,.,TRBV7-2,CASSLKRRVQETQYF,TGTGCCAGCAGCTTGAAGCGCAGAGTTCAAGAGACCCAGTACTTC
TRBJ1-1,16,.,.,TRBV5-1,CASSLGGVGWNTEAFF,TGCGCCAGCAGCTTGGGGGGGGTTGGGTGGAACACTGAAGCTTTCTTT